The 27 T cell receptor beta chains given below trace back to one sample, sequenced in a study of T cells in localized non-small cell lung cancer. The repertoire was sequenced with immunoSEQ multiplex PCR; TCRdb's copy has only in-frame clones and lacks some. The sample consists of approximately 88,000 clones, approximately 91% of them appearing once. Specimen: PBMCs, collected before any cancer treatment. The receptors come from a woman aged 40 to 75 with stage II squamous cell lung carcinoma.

This CDR3 reads CASSLVGEGEKLFF. As DNA, the CDR3 is TGCGCCAGCAGCTTGGTTGGGGAGGGTGAAAAACTGTTTTTT. The chain couples TRBV5-1 to TRBJ1-4; D uncertain. Germline CDR1 SGHRS, CDR2 YFSETQ. CDR3 size: 14 residues. Deletions cut 0 bases from V and 7 bases from J, with 10 bases between.

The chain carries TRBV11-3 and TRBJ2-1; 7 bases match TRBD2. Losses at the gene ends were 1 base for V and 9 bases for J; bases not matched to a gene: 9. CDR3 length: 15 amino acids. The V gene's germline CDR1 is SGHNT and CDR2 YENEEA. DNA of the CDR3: TGTGCCAGCAGCTTAGTGCTAGCGGTCGGGGGTGAGCAGTTCTTC. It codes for CASSLVLAVGGEQFF.

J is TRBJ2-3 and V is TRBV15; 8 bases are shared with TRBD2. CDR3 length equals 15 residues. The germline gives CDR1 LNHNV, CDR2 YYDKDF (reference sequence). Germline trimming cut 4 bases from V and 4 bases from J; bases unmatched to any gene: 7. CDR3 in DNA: TGTGCCACCAGCAAGGAGCGGGGGCCGGCAGATACGCAGTATTTT. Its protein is CATSKERGPADTQYF.

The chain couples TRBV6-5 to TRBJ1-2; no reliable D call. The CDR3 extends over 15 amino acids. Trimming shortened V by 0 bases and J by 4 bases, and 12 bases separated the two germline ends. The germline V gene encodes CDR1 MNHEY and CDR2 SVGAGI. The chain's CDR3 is CASSYSANWGYGYTF. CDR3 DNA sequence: TGTGCCAGCAGTTACTCCGCCAATTGGGGCTATGGCTACACCTTC.

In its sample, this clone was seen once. The CDR3 sequence is CASSLDRSSYEQYF. CDR3 DNA: TGTGCCAGCAGCTTAGATAGGAGCTCCTACGAGCAGTACTTC. The chain carries TRBV13 and TRBJ2-7; D is undetermined. The CDR3 runs to 14 residues. Trimming removed 1 base at V and 0 bases at J, with 7 bases between. CDR1 and CDR2 (germline): PRHDT, FYEKMQ (reference sequence).

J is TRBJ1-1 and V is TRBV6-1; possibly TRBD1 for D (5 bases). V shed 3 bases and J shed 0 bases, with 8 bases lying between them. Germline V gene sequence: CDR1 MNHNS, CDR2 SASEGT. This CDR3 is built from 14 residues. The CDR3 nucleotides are TGTGCCAGCAGTGATTGGGGCCTGAACACTGAAGCTTTCTTT. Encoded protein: CASSDWGLNTEAFF.

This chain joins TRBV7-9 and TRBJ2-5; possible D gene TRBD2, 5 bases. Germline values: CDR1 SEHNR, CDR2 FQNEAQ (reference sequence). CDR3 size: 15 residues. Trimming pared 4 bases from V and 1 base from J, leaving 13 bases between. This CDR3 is CASSSFGRAQETQYF. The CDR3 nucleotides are TGTGCCAGCAGCTCCTTTGGGAGAGCCCAAGAGACCCAGTACTTC.

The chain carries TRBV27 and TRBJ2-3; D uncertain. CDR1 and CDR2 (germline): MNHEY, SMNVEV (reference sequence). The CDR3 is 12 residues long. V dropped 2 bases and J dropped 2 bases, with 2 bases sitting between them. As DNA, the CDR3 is TGTGCCAGCAGTTTAAACACAGATACGCAGTATTTT. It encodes CASSLNTDTQYF.

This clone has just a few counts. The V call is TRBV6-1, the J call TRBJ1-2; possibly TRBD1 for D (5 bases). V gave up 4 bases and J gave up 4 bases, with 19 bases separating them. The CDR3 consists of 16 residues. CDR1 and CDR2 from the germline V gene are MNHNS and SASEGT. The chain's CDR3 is CASSGLGGPGTYGYTF. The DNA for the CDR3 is TGTGCCAGCAGTGGCCTTGGGGGACCCGGAACCTATGGCTACACCTTC.

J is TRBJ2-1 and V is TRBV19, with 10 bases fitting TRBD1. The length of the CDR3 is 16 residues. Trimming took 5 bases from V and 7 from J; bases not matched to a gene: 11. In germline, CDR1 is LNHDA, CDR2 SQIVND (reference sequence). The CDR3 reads CASSPHPGQGRNEQFF. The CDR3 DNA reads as TGTGCCAGTAGTCCCCACCCGGGACAGGGGCGGAATGAGCAGTTCTTC.

The CDR3 reads CASSPGQGFGEAFF. The CDR3 DNA reads TGTGCCAGCTCGCCGGGACAGGGTTTTGGTGAAGCTTTCTTT. The chain combines TRBV18 with TRBJ1-1; 9 bases are a match to TRBD1. The ends lost 6 bases at V and 7 bases at J; junction bases unmatched: 9. From germline, CDR1 is KGHSH and CDR2 LQKENI. The CDR3 sequence is 14 residues long.

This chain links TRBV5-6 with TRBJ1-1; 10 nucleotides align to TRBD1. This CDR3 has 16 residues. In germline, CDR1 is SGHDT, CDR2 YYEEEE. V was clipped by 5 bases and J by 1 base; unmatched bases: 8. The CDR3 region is CASRKRQGAGNTEAFF. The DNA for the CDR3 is TGTGCCAGCAGAAAAAGACAGGGGGCGGGGAACACTGAAGCTTTCTTT. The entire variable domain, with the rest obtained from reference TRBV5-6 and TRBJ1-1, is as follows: DAGVTQSPTHLIKTRGQQVTLRCSPKSGHDTVSWYQQALGQGPQFIFQYYEEEERQRGNFPDRFSGHQFPNYSSELNVNALLLGDSALYLCASRKRQGAGNTEAFFGQGTRLTVV.

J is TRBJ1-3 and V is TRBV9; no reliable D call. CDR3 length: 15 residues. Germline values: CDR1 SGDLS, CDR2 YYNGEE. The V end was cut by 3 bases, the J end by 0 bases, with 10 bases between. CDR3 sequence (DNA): TGTGCCAGCAGCGCGACATGGAGCTCTGGAAACACCATATATTTT. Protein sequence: CASSATWSSGNTIYF. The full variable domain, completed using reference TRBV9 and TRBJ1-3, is DSGVTQTPKHLITATGQRVTLRCSPRSGDLSVYWYQQSLDQGLQFLIQYYNGEERAKGNILERFSAQQFPDLHSELNLSSLELGDSALYFCASSATWSSGNTIYFGEGSWLTVV.

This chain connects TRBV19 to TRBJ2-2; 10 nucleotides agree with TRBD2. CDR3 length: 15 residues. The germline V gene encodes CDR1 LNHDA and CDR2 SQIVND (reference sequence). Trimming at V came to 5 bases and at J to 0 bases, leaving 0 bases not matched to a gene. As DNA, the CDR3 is TGTGCCAGTAGTGGGACTAGCGCGAACACCGGGGAGCTGTTTTTT. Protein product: CASSGTSANTGELFF.

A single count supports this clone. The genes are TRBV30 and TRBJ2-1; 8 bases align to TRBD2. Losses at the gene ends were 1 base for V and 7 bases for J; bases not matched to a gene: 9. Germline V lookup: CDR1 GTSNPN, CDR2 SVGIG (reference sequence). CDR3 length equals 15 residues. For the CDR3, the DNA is TGTGCCTGGAGTGGGCTAGCGGGCTCCAATAATGAGCAGTTCTTC. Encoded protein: CAWSGLAGSNNEQFF. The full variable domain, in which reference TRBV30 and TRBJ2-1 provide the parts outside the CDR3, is SQTIHQWPATLVQPVGSPLSLECTVEGTSNPNLYWYRQAAGRGLQLLFYSVGIGQISSEVPQNLSASRPQDRQFILSSKKLLLSDSGFYLCAWSGLAGSNNEQFFGPGTRLTVL.

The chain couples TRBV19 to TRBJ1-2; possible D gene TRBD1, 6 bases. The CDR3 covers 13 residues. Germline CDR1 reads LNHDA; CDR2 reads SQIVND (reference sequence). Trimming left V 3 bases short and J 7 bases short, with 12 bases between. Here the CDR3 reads CASSIRQEGGYTF. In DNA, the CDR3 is TGTGCCAGTAGTATTCGACAGGAAGGTGGCTACACCTTC.

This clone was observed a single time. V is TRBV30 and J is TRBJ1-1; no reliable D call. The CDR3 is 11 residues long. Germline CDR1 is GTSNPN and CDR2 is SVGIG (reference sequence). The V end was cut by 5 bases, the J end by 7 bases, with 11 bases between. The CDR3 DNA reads TGTGCCTGGGGAAGATCCAGTGAAGCTTTCTTT. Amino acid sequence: CAWGRSSEAFF.

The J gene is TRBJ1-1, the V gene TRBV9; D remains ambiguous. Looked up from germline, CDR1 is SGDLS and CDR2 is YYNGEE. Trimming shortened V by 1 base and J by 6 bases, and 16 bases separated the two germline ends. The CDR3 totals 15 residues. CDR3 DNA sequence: TGTGCCAGCAGCGTACATAGGGCAAGGAGCGCTGAAGCTTTCTTT. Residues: CASSVHRARSAEAFF.

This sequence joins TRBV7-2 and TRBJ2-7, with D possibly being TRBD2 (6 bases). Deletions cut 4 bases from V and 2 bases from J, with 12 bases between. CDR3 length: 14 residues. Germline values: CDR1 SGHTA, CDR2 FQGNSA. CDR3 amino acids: CASSSQGGTYEQYF. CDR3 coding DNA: TGTGCCAGCAGCTCCCAAGGCGGGACCTACGAGCAGTACTTC.

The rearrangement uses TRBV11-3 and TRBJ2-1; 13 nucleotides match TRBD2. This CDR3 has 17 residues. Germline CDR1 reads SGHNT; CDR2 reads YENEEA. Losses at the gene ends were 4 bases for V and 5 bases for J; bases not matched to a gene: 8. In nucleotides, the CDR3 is TGTGCCAGCAGCTACGGACTAGCGGGAGAGAAGGACAATGAGCAGTTCTTC. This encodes CASSYGLAGEKDNEQFF. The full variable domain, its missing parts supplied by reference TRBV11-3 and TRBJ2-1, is EAGVVQSPRYKIIEKKQPVAFWCNPISGHNTLYWYLQNLGQGPELLIRYENEEAVDDSQLPKDRFSAERLKGVDSTLKIQPAELGDSAVYLCASSYGLAGEKDNEQFFGPGTRLTVL.

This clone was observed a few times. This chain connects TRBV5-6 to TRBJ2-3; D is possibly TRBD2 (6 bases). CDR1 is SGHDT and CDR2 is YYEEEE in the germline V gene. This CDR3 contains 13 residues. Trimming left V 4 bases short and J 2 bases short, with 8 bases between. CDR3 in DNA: TGTGCCAGCAGCAAGGACTACACAGATACGCAGTATTTT. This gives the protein CASSKDYTDTQYF.

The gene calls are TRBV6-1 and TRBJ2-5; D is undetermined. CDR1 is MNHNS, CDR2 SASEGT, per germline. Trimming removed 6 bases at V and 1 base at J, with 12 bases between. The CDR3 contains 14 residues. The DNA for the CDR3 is TGTGCCAGCAGCCGAAACCGTGTCCAAGAGACCCAGTACTTC. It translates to CASSRNRVQETQYF.

CDR3 coding DNA: TGTGCCAGCAGTCATAGCGGGGGGAGGCTAGATACGCAGTATTTT. Translating it yields CASSHSGGRLDTQYF. V gene TRBV7-2 combines with J gene TRBJ2-3; 10 nucleotides align to TRBD2. With 6 bases clipped from V and 5 bases from J, the junction kept 8 bases outside the gene matches. The V gene's germline CDR1 is SGHTA and CDR2 FQGNSA. The CDR3 is 15 amino acids.

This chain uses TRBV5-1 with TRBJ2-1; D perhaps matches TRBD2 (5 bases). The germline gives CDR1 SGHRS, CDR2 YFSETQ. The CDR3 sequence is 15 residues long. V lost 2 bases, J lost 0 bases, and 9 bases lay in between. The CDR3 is CASSFSSSSYNEQFF. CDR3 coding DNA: TGCGCCAGCAGCTTTTCTAGCAGCTCCTACAATGAGCAGTTCTTC.

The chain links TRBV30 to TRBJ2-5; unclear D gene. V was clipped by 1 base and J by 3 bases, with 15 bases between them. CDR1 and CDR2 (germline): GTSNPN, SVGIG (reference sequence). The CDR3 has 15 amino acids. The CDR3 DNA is TGTGCCTGGAGTGGAGTCCCCCAGAGAGAAGAGACCCAGTACTTC. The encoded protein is CAWSGVPQREETQYF.

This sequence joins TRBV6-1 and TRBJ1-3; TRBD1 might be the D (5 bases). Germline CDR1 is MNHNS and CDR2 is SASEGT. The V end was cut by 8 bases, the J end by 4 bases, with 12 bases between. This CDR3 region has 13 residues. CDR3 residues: CASGRVDGNTIYF. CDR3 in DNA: TGTGCCAGCGGCAGGGTAGACGGAAACACCATATATTTT.

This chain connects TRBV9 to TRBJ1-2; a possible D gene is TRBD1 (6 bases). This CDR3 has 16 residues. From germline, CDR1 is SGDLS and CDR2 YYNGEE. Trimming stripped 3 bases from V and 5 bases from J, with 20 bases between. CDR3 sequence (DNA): TGTGCCAGCAGCGAGGGGCTCCAGGGGTGGGGATATGGCTACACCTTC. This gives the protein CASSEGLQGWGYGYTF.